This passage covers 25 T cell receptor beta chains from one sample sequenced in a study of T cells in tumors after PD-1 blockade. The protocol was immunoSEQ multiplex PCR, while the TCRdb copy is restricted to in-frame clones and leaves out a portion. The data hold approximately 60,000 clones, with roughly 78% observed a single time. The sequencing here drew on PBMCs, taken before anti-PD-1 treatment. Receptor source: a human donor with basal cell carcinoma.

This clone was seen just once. Here the CDR3 DNA reads TGTGCCATCAGTGAGGCGGGGGGTGGCACAGATACGCAGTATTTT. Its translation is CAISEAGGGTDTQYF. The J gene is TRBJ2-3, the V gene TRBV10-3; 8 bases match TRBD2. This CDR3 has 15 amino acids. V was clipped by 2 bases and J by 1 base; unmatched bases: 2. Germline CDR1 reads ENHRY; CDR2 reads SYGVKD.

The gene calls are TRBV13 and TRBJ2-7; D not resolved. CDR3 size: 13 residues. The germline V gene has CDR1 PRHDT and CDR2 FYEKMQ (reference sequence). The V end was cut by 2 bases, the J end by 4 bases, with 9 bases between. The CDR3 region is CASSLREDYEQYF. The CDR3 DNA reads TGTGCCAGCAGCTTAAGGGAAGATTACGAGCAGTACTTC.

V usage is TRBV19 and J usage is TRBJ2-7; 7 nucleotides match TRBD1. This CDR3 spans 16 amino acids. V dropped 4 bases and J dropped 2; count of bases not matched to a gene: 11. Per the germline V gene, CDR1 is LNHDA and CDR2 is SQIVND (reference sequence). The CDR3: CASSRGTALLAYEQYF. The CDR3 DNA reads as TGTGCCAGTAGTAGGGGGACAGCCCTTTTAGCCTACGAGCAGTACTTC.

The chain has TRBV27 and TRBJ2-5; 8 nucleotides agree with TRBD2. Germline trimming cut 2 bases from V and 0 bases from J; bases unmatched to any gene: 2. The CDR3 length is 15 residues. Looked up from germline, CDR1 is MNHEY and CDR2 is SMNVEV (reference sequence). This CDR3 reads CASSLTGGDQETQYF. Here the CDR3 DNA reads TGTGCCAGCAGTTTAACCGGGGGGGACCAAGAGACCCAGTACTTC.

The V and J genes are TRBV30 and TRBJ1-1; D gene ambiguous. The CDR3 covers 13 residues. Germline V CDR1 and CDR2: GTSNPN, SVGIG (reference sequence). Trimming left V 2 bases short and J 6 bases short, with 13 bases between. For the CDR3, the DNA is TGTGCCTGGAGTCCTGAGGTTTTGGCTGAAGCTTTCTTT. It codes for CAWSPEVLAEAFF.

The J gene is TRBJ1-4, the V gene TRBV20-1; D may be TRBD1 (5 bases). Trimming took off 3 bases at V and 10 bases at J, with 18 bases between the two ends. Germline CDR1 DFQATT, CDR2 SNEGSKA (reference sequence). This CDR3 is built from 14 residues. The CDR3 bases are TGCAGTGCTAGTAGGGCGGGGGATTGGAGAAAACTGTTTTTT. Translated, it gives CSASRAGDWRKLFF.

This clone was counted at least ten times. The CDR3 reads CASSQTGTGLNTEAFF. The CDR3 DNA follows: TGTGCCAGCTCCCAAACCGGGACAGGACTGAACACTGAAGCTTTCTTT. The V call is TRBV18, the J call TRBJ1-1; 8 bases line up with TRBD1. The CDR3 is 16 amino acids. The ends lost 6 bases at V and 0 bases at J; junction bases unmatched: 9. Germline V gene data show CDR1 as KGHSH and CDR2 as LQKENI.

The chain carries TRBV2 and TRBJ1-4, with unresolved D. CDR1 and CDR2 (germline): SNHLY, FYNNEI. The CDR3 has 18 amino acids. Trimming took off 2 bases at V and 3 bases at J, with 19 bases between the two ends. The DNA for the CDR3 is TGTGCCAGCAGTGAAAGGACCGGACTTTCATCAGCTAATGAAAAACTGTTTTTT. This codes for CASSERTGLSSANEKLFF.

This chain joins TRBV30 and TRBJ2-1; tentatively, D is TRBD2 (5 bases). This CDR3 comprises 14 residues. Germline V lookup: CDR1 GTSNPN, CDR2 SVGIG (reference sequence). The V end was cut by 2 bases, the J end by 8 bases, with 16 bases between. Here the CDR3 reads CAWSRTPVRDEQFF. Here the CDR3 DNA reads TGTGCCTGGAGTAGGACTCCTGTGAGGGATGAGCAGTTCTTC.

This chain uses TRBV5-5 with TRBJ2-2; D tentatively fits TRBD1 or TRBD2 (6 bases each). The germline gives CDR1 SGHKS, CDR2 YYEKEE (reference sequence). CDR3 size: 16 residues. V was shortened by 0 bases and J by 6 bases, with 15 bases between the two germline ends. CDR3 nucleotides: TGTGCCAGCAGCTTGGCCATCGGGGGCGCGGCCGGGGAGCTGTTTTTT. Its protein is CASSLAIGGAAGELFF.

CDR3 nucleotides: TGTGCCAGCAGCGTAGGTTCCCCTTTGAACACTGAAGCTTTCTTT. Translated, it gives CASSVGSPLNTEAFF. The V and J genes are TRBV9 and TRBJ1-1; D not resolved. CDR1 is SGDLS and CDR2 is YYNGEE in the germline V gene. The CDR3 is 15 residues long. V lost 0 bases, J lost 0 bases, and 9 bases lay in between.

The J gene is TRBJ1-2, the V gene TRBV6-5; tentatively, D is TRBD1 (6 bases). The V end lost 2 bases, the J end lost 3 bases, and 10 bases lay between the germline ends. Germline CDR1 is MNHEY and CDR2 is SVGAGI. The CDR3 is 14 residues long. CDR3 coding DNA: TGTGCCAGCAGTTACGGAGGGGGATACTATGGCTACACCTTC. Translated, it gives CASSYGGGYYGYTF.

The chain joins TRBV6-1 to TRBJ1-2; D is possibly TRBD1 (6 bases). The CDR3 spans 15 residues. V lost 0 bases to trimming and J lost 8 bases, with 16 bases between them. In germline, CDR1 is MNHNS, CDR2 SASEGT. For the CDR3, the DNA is TGTGCCAGCAGTGAAGCGAAGACAGGTGCATGGGGCTACACCTTC. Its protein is CASSEAKTGAWGYTF.

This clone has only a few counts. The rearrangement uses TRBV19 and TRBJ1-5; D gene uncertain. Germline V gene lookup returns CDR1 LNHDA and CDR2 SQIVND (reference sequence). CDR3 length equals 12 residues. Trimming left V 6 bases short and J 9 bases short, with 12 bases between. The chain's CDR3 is CASRAPNRPQHF. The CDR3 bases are TGTGCCAGTAGGGCGCCCAACCGGCCCCAGCATTTT.

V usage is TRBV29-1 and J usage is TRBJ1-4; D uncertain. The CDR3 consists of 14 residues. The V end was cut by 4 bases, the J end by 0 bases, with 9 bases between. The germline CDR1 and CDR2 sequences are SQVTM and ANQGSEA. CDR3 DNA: TGCAGCGTTGGGGGTGTCGCAACTAATGAAAAACTGTTTTTT. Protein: CSVGGVATNEKLFF.

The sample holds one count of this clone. This CDR3 is CASSPRAVSGQGAGNTEAFF. In DNA, the CDR3 is TGTGCCAGCTCACCCCGGGCGGTGAGTGGGCAGGGAGCCGGGAACACTGAAGCTTTCTTT. J is TRBJ1-1 and V is TRBV18, with D maybe TRBD1 (5 bases). V was pared by 3 bases and J by 1 base, with 27 bases between. This CDR3 has 20 amino acids. Germline assignment: CDR1 KGHSH and CDR2 LQKENI.

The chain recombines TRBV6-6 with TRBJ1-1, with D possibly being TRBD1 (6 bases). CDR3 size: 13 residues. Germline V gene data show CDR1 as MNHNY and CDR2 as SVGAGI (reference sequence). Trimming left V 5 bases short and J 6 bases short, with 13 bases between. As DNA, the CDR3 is TGTGCCAGCAGTGGACCAGGGGTCCCTGAAGCTTTCTTT. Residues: CASSGPGVPEAFF.

The CDR3 DNA sequence: TGTGCCAGCTGGCACAGTAACTATGGCTACACCTTC. It codes for CASWHSNYGYTF. The V call is TRBV6-5, the J call TRBJ1-2; D gene unclear. From germline, CDR1 is MNHEY and CDR2 SVGAGI. With 8 bases removed from V and 1 base from J, the gap between germline ends came to 8 bases. The CDR3 sequence is 12 residues long.

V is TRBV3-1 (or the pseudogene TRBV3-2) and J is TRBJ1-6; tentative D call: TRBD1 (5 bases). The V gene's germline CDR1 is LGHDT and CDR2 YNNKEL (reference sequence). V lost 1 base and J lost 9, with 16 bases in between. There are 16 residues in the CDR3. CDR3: CASSQGPGGRGSPLHF. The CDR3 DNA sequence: TGTGCCAGCAGCCAAGGTCCCGGGGGACGAGGTTCACCCCTCCACTTT.

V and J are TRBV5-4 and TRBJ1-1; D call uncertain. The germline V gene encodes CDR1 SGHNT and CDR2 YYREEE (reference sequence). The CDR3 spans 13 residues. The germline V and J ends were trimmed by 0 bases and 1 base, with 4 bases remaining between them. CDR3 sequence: CASSLDQNTEAFF. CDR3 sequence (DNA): TGTGCCAGCAGCTTGGACCAGAACACTGAAGCTTTCTTT.

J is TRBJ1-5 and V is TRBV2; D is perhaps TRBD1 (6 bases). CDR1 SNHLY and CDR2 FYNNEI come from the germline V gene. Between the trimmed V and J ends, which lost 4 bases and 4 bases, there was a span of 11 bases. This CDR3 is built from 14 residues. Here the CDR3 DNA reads TGTGCCAGCAGTGTAACAGGGAATAATCAGCCCCAGCATTTT. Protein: CASSVTGNNQPQHF.

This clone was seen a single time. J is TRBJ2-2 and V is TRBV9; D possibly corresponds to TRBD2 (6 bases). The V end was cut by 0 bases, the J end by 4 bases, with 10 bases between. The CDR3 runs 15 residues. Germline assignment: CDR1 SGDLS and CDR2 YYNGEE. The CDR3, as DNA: TGTGCCAGCAGCGTAGCTGGGGGGTTCACCGGGGAGCTGTTTTTT. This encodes CASSVAGGFTGELFF. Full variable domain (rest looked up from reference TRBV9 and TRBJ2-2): DSGVTQTPKHLITATGQRVTLRCSPRSGDLSVYWYQQSLDQGLQFLIQYYNGEERAKGNILERFSAQQFPDLHSELNLSSLELGDSALYFCASSVAGGFTGELFFGEGSRLTVL.

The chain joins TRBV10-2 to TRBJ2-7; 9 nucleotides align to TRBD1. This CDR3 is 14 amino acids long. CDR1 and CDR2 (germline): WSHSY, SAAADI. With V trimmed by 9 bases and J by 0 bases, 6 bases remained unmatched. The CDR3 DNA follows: TGCGCCAGTTGGGACAGGGAGATCTCCTACGAGCAGTACTTC. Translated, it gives CASWDREISYEQYF.

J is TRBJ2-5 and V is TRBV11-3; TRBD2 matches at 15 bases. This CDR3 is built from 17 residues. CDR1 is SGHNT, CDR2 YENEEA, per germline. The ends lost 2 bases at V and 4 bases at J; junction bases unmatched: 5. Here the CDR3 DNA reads TGTGCCAGCAGCTTACGGCTGGGACTAGCGGGGGGAGAGACCCAGTACTTC. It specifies CASSLRLGLAGGETQYF.

For the CDR3, the DNA is TGTGCCAGCAGTTCAGACAGCTATCAGCCCCAGCATTTT. Translated: CASSSDSYQPQHF. The gene calls are TRBV12-3 or TRBV12-4 and TRBJ1-5, with D maybe TRBD1 (5 bases). V gave up 4 bases and J gave up 5 bases, with 9 bases separating them. CDR3 length: 13 residues.